This T cell receptor beta chain emerged from a study of blood T cell repertoires in COVID-19. Study in general: There were acute and convalescent COVID-19 samples, and they came from the United States, Italy and Spain. PBMCs, B-cell-depleted T cells, or T cells provided the cDNA or gDNA that made up the material.

In the original analysis: Nucleated cell counts were estimated from reference gene primer amplification. The assay was immunoSEQ multiplex PCR, and TCRdb's table has in-frame clones only and misses some. That table gives V, J and clone size, and the DNA gave D and trimming. The repertoire consists of some 100,000 clones, with over 75% occurring once and the leading ten covering 6.5%. This clone was detected only a few times. The sample consisted of peripheral blood. The receptor was isolated from a woman in her sixties with acute or convalescent COVID-19.

CDR3 DNA sequence: TGTGCCAGCAGCTTAGAGCGGGAGAGGGGTGAGCAGTTCTTC. Translated, it gives CASSLERERGEQFF. This rearrangement joins TRBV7-3 to TRBJ2-1; 8 bases match TRBD2. The length of the CDR3 is 14 residues. From germline, CDR1 is SGHTA and CDR2 FQGTGA. J lost 9 bases, V lost 2 bases, and 6 bases had no gene match. Together with reference TRBV7-3 and TRBJ2-1, the CDR3 gives the full variable domain: GAGVSQTPSNKVTEKGKYVELRCDPISGHTALYWYRQSLGQGPEFLIYFQGTGAADDSGLPNDRFFAVRPEGSVSTLKIQRTERGDSAVYLCASSLERERGEQFFGPGTRLTVL.